The 17 T cell receptor beta chains reported below all come from one sample, sequenced in a study of blood T cells in healthy people across ages. Then a second PCR, running about 6 to 12 cycles, was carried out with a sample-barcoded 5' primer and a J-beta primer mix. TCRdb used MiXCR to reprocess the 5' RACE reads, holding one entry per CDR3 protein. The table lists more than 550,000 distinct CDR3 sequences, about a fifth of them singletons, with less than 25% in the top ten. The source material was blood. These receptors originate from a man aged 65 to 79 in good health.

This clonotype occurred a few times. The chain uses TRBV5-6 and TRBJ2-3, with 11 bases matching TRBD1. The CDR3 covers 16 residues. V lost 0 bases to trimming and J lost 4 bases; unmatched junction nucleotides: 4. CDR1 and CDR2 (germline): SGHDT, YYEEEE. The DNA for the CDR3 is TGTGCCAGCAGCTTGGGGGGACAGGGGGTGCCAGATACGCAGTATTTT. This translates into CASSLGGQGVPDTQYF.

The chain recombines TRBV27 with TRBJ2-7, with D unresolved. With 3 bases removed from V and 4 bases from J, the gap between germline ends came to 13 bases. Germline V CDR1 and CDR2: MNHEY, SMNVEV (reference sequence). The CDR3 length is 14 residues. CDR3 residues: CASSFSIGPYEQYV. CDR3 sequence (DNA): TGTGCCAGCAGTTTTTCAATTGGGCCTTACGAGCAGTACGTC.

This chain links TRBV12-3 or TRBV12-4 with TRBJ1-1; 7 nucleotides agree with TRBD1. This CDR3 is 12 amino acids long. J was trimmed by 11 bases and V by 6 bases; bases with no gene match: 9. The chain's CDR3 is CASSPVQGWAFF. DNA of the CDR3: TGTGCCAGCAGCCCTGTACAGGGGTGGGCTTTCTTT.

In this sample, this clonotype turned up many times. V gene TRBV6-4 combines with J gene TRBJ2-7, with D unresolved. The CDR3 runs 10 residues. With 5 bases removed from V and 2 bases from J, the gap between germline ends came to 1 base. Germline CDR1 reads MRHNA; CDR2 reads SNTAGT. The DNA of the CDR3 is TGTGCCAGCAGTCCCTACGAGCAGTACTTC. This sequence encodes CASSPYEQYF.

CDR3 in amino acids: CASSFSGTAPGNTIYF. CDR3 nucleotide sequence: TGTGCCAGCAGCTTTTCCGGGACAGCTCCTGGAAACACCATATATTTT. The chain has TRBV7-3 and TRBJ1-3; 7 bases map to TRBD1. J gave up 2 bases and V 3 bases, and 7 bases lay outside the gene matches. The CDR3 runs 16 residues. Germline V lookup: CDR1 SGHTA, CDR2 FQGTGA.

The chain couples TRBV7-9 to TRBJ2-1; D gene uncertain. CDR3 length equals 14 residues. Germline V gives CDR1 SEHNR, CDR2 FQNEAQ (reference sequence). With 3 bases removed from V and 8 bases from J, the gap between germline ends came to 14 bases. Here the CDR3 DNA reads TGTGCCAGCAGCTTTTCAGAAGGGTCCGATGAGCAGTTCTTC. This gives the protein CASSFSEGSDEQFF.

The chain has TRBV5-6 and TRBJ2-5; unclear D gene. This CDR3 region has 14 residues. The V end was cut by 1 base, the J end by 4 bases, with 11 bases between. Germline V CDR1 and CDR2: SGHDT, YYEEEE. Here the CDR3 DNA reads TGTGCCAGCAGCTTGACCCGACCCACAGAGACCCAGTACTTC. Its translation: CASSLTRPTETQYF.

This clonotype was found many times. V gene TRBV12-3 or TRBV12-4 combines with J gene TRBJ2-3, with 12 bases matching TRBD2. V dropped 5 bases and J dropped 2; count of bases not matched to a gene: 8. This CDR3 spans 17 amino acids. This chain's CDR3 is CASSPPGLAGATDTQYF. For the CDR3, the DNA is TGTGCCAGCAGTCCGCCGGGACTAGCGGGCGCCACAGATACGCAGTATTTT.

This clonotype was counted between two and nine times. This chain connects TRBV20-1 to TRBJ2-1; no firm D call. Germline V gene sequence: CDR1 DFQATT, CDR2 SNEGSKA (reference sequence). V dropped 3 bases and J dropped 9 bases, with 18 bases sitting between them. The CDR3 covers 14 residues. CDR3 DNA sequence: TGCAGTGCTAGTCTACATCTAGACTTCAGTGAGCAGTTCTTC. Its translation is CSASLHLDFSEQFF.

V gene TRBV12-3 or TRBV12-4 combines with J gene TRBJ1-2; 10 bases map to TRBD1. V gave up 5 bases and J gave up 0 bases; unmatched junction bases: 9. The CDR3 extends over 17 amino acids. CDR3 loop: CASSTRDRGLTNYGYTF. Here the CDR3 DNA reads TGTGCCAGCAGTACCCGGGACAGGGGCTTAACTAACTATGGCTACACCTTC.

To note about this clonotype: One end of the junction is discordant with germline, which a read error may explain. The rearrangement links TRBV28 to TRBJ1-1, with D possibly matching TRBD1 (5 bases). CDR1 is MDHEN, CDR2 SYDVKM, per germline. The CDR3 covers 11 residues. CDR3 region: CAGSPRQEAFF. The CDR3 nucleotides are TGTGCCGGCAGTCCCAGACAGGAAGCTTTCTTT.

This clonotype was picked up a small number of times. The chain is built from TRBV10-3 and TRBJ2-3; 9 nucleotides agree with TRBD2. Germline V gene lookup returns CDR1 ENHRY and CDR2 SYGVKD. The J segment lost 3 bases and the V segment lost 0 bases, leaving 4 bases of the junction unmatched. The CDR3 is 16 residues long. DNA of the CDR3: TGTGCCATCAGTGAGTCCGACAGCGGGGGGACAGATACGCAGTATTTT. It yields the protein CAISESDSGGTDTQYF.

This clonotype was seen many times. This chain uses TRBV20-1 with TRBJ1-2; D gene ambiguous. The germline V gene has CDR1 DFQATT and CDR2 SNEGSKA (reference sequence). The CDR3 loop spans 12 amino acids. V was shortened by 5 bases and J by 2 bases, with 9 bases between the two germline ends. In nucleotides, the CDR3 is TGCAGTGCTTCGGACCTAAACTATGGCTACACCTTC. Residues: CSASDLNYGYTF.

This clonotype was seen many times. V gene TRBV4-2 combines with J gene TRBJ2-6; unclear D gene. Trimming left V 0 bases short and J 1 base short, with 7 bases between. The germline V gene has CDR1 LGHNA and CDR2 YNFKEQ. The CDR3 contains 16 residues. This chain's CDR3 is CASSQDSTSGANVLTF. DNA of the CDR3: TGTGCCAGCAGCCAAGATAGCACATCTGGGGCCAACGTCCTGACTTTC.

This clonotype showed up just a few times. The chain links TRBV5-1 to TRBJ1-1, with D maybe TRBD1 (6 bases). The CDR3 length is 15 residues. Per germline, CDR1 SGHRS and CDR2 YFSETQ. V dropped 3 bases and J dropped 4 bases, with 16 bases sitting between them. The CDR3 DNA follows: TGCGCCAGCAGCTGGAGCAGGGGTAAAGGCACTGAAGCTTTCTTT. Protein: CASSWSRGKGTEAFF.

This clonotype has more than one count but fewer than ten. The rearrangement joins TRBV20-1 to TRBJ2-1; 13 bases are a match to TRBD2. Germline values: CDR1 DFQATT, CDR2 SNEGSKA (reference sequence). The ends lost 6 bases at V and 8 bases at J; junction bases unmatched: 4. The CDR3 is made up of 13 amino acids. CDR3 nucleotide sequence: TGCAGTGCGCGACTAGCGGGAGGCGATGAGCAGTTCTTC. It yields the protein CSARLAGGDEQFF.

This clonotype was found many times. The gene calls are TRBV5-1 and TRBJ2-3; 7 bases line up with TRBD2. Per the germline V gene, CDR1 is SGHRS and CDR2 is YFSETQ. The J segment lost 2 bases and the V segment lost 0 bases, leaving 6 bases of the junction unmatched. The CDR3 extends over 16 amino acids. The CDR3 here is CASSLAGTTLTDTQYF. The CDR3 region has the DNA TGCGCCAGCAGCTTGGCGGGGACTACCCTCACAGATACGCAGTATTTT.